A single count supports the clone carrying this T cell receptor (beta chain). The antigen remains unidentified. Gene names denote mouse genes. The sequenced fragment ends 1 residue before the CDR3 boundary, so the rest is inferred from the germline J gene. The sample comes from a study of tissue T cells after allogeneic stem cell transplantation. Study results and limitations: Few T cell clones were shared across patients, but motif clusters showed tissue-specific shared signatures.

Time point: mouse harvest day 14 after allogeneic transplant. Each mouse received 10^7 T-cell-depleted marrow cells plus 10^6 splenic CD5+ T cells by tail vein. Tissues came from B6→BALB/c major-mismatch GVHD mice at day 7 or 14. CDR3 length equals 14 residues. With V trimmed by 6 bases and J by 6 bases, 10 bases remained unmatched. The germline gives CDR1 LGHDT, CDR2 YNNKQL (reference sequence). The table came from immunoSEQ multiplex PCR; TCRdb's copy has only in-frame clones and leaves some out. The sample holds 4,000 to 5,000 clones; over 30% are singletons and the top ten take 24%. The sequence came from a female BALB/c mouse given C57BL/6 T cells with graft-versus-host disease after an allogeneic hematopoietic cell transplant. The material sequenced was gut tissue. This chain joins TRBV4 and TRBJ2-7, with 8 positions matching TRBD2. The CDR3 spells CASSLVGGAREQYF. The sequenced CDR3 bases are TGTGCCAGCAGTTTAGTGGGGGGGGCGCGTGAACAGTAC.